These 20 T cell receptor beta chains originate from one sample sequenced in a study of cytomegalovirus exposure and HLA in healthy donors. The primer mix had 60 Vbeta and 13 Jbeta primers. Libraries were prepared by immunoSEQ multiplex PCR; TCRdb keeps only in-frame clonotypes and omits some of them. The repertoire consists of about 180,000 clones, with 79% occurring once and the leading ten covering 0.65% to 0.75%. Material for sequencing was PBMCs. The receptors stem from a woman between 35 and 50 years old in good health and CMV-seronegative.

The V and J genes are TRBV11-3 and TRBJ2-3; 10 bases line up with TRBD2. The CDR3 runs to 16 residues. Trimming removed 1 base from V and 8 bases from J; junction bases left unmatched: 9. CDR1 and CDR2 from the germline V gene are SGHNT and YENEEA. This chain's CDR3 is CASSLGLAGAAGTQYF. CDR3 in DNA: TGTGCCAGCAGCTTAGGTCTAGCGGGGGCAGCCGGTACGCAGTATTTT.

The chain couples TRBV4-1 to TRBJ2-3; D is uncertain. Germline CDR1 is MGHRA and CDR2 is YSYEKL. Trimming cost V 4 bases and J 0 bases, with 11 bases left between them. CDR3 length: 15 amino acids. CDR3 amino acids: CASSPLPLSTDTQYF. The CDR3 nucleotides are TGCGCCAGCAGCCCCCTACCATTGAGCACAGATACGCAGTATTTT.

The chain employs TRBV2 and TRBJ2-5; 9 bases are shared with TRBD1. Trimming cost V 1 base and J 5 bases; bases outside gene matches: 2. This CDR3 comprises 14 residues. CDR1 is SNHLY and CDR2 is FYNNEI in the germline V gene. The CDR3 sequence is CASSEDRGLETQYF. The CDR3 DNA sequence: TGTGCCAGCAGTGAAGACAGGGGGCTTGAGACCCAGTACTTC.

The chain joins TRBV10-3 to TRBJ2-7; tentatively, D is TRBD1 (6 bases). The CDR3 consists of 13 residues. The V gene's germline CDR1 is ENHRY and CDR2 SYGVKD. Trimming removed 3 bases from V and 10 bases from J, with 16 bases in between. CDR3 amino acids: CAISEEARGNQYF. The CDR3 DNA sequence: TGTGCCATCAGTGAAGAGGCCAGGGGCAATCAGTACTTC.

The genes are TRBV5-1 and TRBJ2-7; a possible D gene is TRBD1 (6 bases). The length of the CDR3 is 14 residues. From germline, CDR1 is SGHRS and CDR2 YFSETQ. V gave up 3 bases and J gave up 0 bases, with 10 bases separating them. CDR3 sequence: CASSSRDNSYEQYF. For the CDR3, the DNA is TGCGCCAGCAGCTCCCGGGACAACTCCTACGAGCAGTACTTC. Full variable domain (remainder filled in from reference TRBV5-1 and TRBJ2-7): KAGVTQTPRYLIKTRGQQVTLSCSPISGHRSVSWYQQTPGQGLQFLFEYFSETQRNKGNFPGRFSGRQFSNSRSEMNVSTLELGDSALYLCASSSRDNSYEQYFGPGTRLTVT.

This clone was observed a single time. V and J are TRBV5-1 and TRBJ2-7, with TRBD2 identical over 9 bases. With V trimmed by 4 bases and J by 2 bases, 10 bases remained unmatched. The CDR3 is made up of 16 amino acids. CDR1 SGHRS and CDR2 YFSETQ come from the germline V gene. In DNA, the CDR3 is TGCGCCAGCAGCCGAATTAGGGGACTAGCAGCCTACGAGCAGTACTTC. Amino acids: CASSRIRGLAAYEQYF.

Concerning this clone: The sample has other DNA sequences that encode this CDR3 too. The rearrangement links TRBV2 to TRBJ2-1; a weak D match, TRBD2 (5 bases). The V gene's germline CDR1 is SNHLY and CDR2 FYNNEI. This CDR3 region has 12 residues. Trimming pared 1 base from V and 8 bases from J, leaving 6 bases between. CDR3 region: CASSEEEDEQFF. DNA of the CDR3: TGTGCCAGCAGTGAAGAGGAGGATGAGCAGTTCTTC.

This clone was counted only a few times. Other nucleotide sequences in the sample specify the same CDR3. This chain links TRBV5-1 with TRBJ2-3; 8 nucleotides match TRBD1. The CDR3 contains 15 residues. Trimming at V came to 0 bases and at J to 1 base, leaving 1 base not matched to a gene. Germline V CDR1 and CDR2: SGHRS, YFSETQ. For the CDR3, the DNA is TGCGCCAGCAGCTTGGAGGGACAGGGCACAGATACGCAGTATTTT. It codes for CASSLEGQGTDTQYF.

The CDR3 spells CASSVGPTYEQYF. CDR3 bases: TGTGCCAGCAGCGTAGGGCCCACCTACGAGCAGTACTTC. The chain employs TRBV9 and TRBJ2-7, with D unresolved. Trimming pared 0 bases from V and 2 bases from J, leaving 6 bases between. The CDR3 contains 13 residues. Germline CDR1 and CDR2: SGDLS and YYNGEE.

This CDR3 reads CASSSIAGGSRTGELFF. The CDR3 DNA is TGTGCCAGCAGTTCGATAGCGGGAGGGTCCCGGACCGGGGAGCTGTTTTTT. The V and J genes are TRBV27 and TRBJ2-2; TRBD2 agrees at 11 bases. CDR1 is MNHEY, CDR2 SMNVEV, per germline (reference sequence). The CDR3 has 17 residues. With V trimmed by 4 bases and J by 5 bases, 9 bases remained unmatched.

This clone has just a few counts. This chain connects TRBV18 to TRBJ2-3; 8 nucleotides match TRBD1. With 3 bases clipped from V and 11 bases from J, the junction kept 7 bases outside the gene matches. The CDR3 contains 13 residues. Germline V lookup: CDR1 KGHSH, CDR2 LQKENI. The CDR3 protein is CASSPSPGTGQYF. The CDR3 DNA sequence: TGTGCCAGCTCACCGAGCCCGGGGACAGGGCAGTATTTT.

The CDR3 here is CASHSRDRGGDEQYF. DNA for the CDR3: TGTGCCAGCCATAGCCGTGACAGGGGGGGGGACGAGCAGTACTTC. The chain uses TRBV2 and TRBJ2-7; 9 nucleotides agree with TRBD1. The J segment lost 5 bases and the V segment lost 8 bases, leaving 13 bases of the junction unmatched. The length of the CDR3 is 15 residues. Germline V CDR1 and CDR2: SNHLY, FYNNEI.

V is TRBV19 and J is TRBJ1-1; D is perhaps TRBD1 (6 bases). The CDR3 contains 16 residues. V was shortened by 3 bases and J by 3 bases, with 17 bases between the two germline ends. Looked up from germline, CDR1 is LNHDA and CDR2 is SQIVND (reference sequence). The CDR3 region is CASSILRGAGDTEAFF. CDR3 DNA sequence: TGTGCCAGTAGTATTTTGCGGGGGGCCGGTGACACTGAAGCTTTCTTT. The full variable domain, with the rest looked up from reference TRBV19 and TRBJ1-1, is DGGITQSPKYLFRKEGQNVTLSCEQNLNHDAMYWYRQDPGQGLRLIYYSQIVNDFQKGDIAEGYSVSREKKESFPLTVTSAQKNPTAFYLCASSILRGAGDTEAFFGQGTRLTVV.

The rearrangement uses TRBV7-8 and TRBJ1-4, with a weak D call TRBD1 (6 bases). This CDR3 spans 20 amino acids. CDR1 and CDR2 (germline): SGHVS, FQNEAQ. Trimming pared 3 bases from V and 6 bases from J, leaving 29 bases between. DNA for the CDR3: TGTGCCAGCAGCTTTAGGAGCCTGACAGGATACTCCTACTCGGATGAAAAACTGTTTTTT. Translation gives CASSFRSLTGYSYSDEKLFF.

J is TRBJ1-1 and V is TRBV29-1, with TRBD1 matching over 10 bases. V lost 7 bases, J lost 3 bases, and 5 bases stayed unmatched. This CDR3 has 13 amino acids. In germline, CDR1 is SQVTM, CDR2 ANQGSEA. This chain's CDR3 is CSDRTGGDTEAFF. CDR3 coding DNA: TGCAGCGACCGGACAGGGGGAGACACTGAAGCTTTCTTT.

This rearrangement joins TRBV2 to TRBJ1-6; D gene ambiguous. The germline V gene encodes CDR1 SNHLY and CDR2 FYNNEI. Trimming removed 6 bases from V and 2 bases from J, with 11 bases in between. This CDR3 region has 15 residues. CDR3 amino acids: CASSELEPYNSPLHF. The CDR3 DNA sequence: TGTGCCAGCAGCGAACTCGAGCCCTATAATTCACCCCTCCACTTT.

The CDR3 sequence is CASSYSGYTDTQYF. In DNA form, the CDR3 reads TGTGCCAGCAGTTATAGCGGTTACACAGATACGCAGTATTTT. J is TRBJ2-3 and V is TRBV6-5; D may be TRBD2 (6 bases). Trimming took off 3 bases at V and 2 bases at J, with 9 bases between the two ends. CDR1 and CDR2 from the germline V gene are MNHEY and SVGAGI. The CDR3 consists of 14 residues.

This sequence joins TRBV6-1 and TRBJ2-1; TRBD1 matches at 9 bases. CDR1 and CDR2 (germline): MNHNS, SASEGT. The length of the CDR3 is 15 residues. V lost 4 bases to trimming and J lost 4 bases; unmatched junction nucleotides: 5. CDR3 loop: CASSVGQGSYNEQFF. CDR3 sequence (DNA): TGTGCCAGCAGTGTGGGACAGGGAAGTTACAATGAGCAGTTCTTC.

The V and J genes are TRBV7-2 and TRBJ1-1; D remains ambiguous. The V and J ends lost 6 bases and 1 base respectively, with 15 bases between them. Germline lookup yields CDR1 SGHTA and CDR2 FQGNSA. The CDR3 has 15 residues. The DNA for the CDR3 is TGTGCCAGCAGTACCCGGGGAGGGCAGAACACTGAAGCTTTCTTT. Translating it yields CASSTRGGQNTEAFF.

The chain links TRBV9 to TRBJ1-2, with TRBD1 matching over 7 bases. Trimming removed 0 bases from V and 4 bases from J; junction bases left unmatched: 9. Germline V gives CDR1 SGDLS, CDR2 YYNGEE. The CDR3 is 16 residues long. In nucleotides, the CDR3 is TGTGCCAGCAGCGTAGGGGAGAGAGGGGGCATCTATGGCTACACCTTC. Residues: CASSVGERGGIYGYTF.